The T cell receptor (beta chain) described here comes from a study of technical replicates of blood from a handful of donors. The method was immunoSEQ multiplex PCR; TCRdb's version includes in-frame clones alone and lacks a portion of them. The sample records approximately 78,000 clones, roughly 90% being singletons. This CDR3 has 15 amino acids. J lost 4 bases, V lost 2 bases, and 3 bases had no gene match. Germline V lookup: CDR1 MNHNS, CDR2 SASEGT. Source material: T cells isolated from PBMCs. The rearrangement uses TRBV6-1 and TRBJ1-5; 9 nucleotides align to TRBD1. The source is a human donor in good health. CDR3 sequence: CASSEWTGVNQPQHF. The CDR3 nucleotides are TGTGCCAGCAGTGAATGGACAGGGGTTAATCAGCCCCAGCATTTT.